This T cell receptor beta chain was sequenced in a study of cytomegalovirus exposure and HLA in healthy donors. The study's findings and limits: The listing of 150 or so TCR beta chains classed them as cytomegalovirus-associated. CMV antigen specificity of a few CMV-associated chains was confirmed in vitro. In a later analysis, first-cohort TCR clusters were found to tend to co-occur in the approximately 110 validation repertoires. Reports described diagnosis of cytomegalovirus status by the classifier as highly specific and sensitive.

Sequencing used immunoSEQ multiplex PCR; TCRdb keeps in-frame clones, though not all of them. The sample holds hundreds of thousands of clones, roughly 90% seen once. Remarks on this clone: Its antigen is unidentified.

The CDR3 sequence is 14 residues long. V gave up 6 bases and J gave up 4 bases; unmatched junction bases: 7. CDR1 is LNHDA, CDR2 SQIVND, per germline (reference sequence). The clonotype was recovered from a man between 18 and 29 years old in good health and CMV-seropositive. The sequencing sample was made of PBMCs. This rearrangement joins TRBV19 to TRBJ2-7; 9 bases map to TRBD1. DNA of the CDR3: TGTGCCAGTAGCAGCGGGACAGGGTCTTACGAGCAGTACTTC. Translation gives CASSSGTGSYEQYF.